This T cell receptor beta chain was captured in a study of blood T cell repertoires in COVID-19. Study in general: T cells, B-cell-depleted T cells, or PBMCs supplied cDNA or gDNA.

The assay was immunoSEQ multiplex PCR, and TCRdb's table has in-frame clones only and misses some. Among about 430,000 clones listed, roughly 90% were seen once. Individuals aged roughly 18 to 95 years were recruited from approximately 22 US areas. Germline V gene lookup returns CDR1 MNHEY and CDR2 SVGAGI. The V gene lost 5 bases and the J gene lost 4 bases, with 9 bases spanning the gap. The CDR3 length is 13 residues. This sequence originates from a woman in her thirties with acute COVID-19. Sample: PBMCs or T cells enriched from blood (not recorded which). The V gene is TRBV6-5, the J gene TRBJ1-5; D remains unclear. The CDR3 DNA follows: TGTGCCAGCAGTCGACGGGTTAATCAGCCCCAGCATTTT. It translates to CASSRRVNQPQHF.